This T cell receptor (beta chain) was retrieved from a study of OX40 agonist ivuxolimab in advanced cancers. Profiled with immunoSEQ multiplex PCR; TCRdb holds only in-frame clones, not every one. Among more than 45,000 clones, approximately 82% were seen once, and the ten largest hold approximately 3.1%. This sequence was found in an adult with an advanced solid tumor such as melanoma, head and neck, liver or kidney cancer. The source was CD4+ or CD8+ T cells sorted from blood, collected in a trial of the OX40 agonist ivuxolimab.

The CDR3 nucleotides are TGCGCCAGCAGCCATGGGACCGAGAACACTGAAGCTTTCTTT. As protein: CASSHGTENTEAFF. V is TRBV5-1 and J is TRBJ1-1, with TRBD1 as a possible D gene (5 bases). Trimming took 4 bases from V and 1 from J, leaving 11 bases between them. Germline V gene lookup returns CDR1 SGHRS and CDR2 YFSETQ. There are 14 residues in the CDR3.